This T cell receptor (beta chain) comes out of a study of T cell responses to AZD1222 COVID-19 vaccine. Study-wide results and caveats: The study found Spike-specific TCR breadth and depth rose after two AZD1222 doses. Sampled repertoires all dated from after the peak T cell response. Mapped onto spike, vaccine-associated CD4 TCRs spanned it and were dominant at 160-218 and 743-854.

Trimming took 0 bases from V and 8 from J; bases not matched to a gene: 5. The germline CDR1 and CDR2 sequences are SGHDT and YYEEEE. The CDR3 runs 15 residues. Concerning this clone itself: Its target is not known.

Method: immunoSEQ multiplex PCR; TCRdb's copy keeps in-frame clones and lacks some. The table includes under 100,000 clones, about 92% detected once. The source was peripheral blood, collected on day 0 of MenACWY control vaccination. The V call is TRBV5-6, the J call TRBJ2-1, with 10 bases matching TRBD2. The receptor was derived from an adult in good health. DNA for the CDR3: TGTGCCAGCAGCTTGGTACCTAGCGGGAGCGATGAGCAGTTCTTC. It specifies CASSLVPSGSDEQFF.